Each of the 27 T cell receptor beta chains below was sequenced from the same sample in a study of shared clonotypes between healthy human individuals. Clones were sequenced by immunoSEQ multiplex PCR, and TCRdb holds only the in-frame ones, with some missing. The sample lists approximately 1.5 million clones, 98% occurring once. The specimen sequenced was naive CD4+ T cells sorted from blood. Subset here: CD45RA+ positively selected. The receptors come from a man younger than 45 in good health.

V and J are TRBV6-1 and TRBJ2-1, with 9 bases identical to TRBD2. The germline V gene has CDR1 MNHNS and CDR2 SASEGT. CDR3 length: 14 amino acids. Germline trimming cut 9 bases from V and 9 bases from J; bases unmatched to any gene: 12. Written as DNA, the CDR3 is TGTGCCAGTCTTGGGCGGGAGGGCCGGGGTGAGCAGTTCTTC. Translated: CASLGREGRGEQFF.

The rearrangement links TRBV5-1 to TRBJ2-4; 15 positions agree with TRBD2. The germline gives CDR1 SGHRS, CDR2 YFSETQ. CDR3 size: 15 residues. The V gene end was trimmed by 10 bases and the J gene end by 7 bases; junction bases not matched to a gene: 9. Here the CDR3 DNA reads TGCGCCGAGTGGACTAGCGGGAGGGGCGCGAACATTCAGTACTTC. As protein: CAEWTSGRGANIQYF.

The chain is built from TRBV15 and TRBJ2-2; D might be TRBD2 (6 bases). Per the germline V gene, CDR1 is LNHNV and CDR2 is YYDKDF (reference sequence). The V end was cut by 0 bases, the J end by 6 bases, with 11 bases between. The CDR3 loop spans 15 amino acids. The CDR3 DNA is TGTGCCACCAGCAGAGACCGGGGGTGGTCCGGGGAGCTGTTTTTT. Amino acids: CATSRDRGWSGELFF.

This clone came up once. The chain recombines TRBV11-2 with TRBJ2-7; 7 bases agree with TRBD1. V gave up 5 bases and J gave up 7 bases; unmatched junction bases: 14. Germline-derived CDR1 and CDR2 are SGHAT and FQNNGV. This CDR3 has 15 residues. DNA of the CDR3: TGTGCCAGCAGCCAGGGACAGCACAGCGTCTGGGAGCAGTACTTC. Its translation: CASSQGQHSVWEQYF.

The rearrangement joins TRBV28 to TRBJ2-7; unclear D gene. Trimming stripped 3 bases from V and 5 bases from J, with 11 bases between. The CDR3 is made up of 13 amino acids. Germline V gene sequence: CDR1 MDHEN, CDR2 SYDVKM. CDR3 in amino acids: CASSFLQWDEQYF. In nucleotides, the CDR3 is TGTGCCAGCAGTTTCCTTCAGTGGGACGAGCAGTACTTC. The full variable domain, in which reference TRBV28 and TRBJ2-7 provide the parts outside the CDR3, is DVKVTQSSRYLVKRTGEKVFLECVQDMDHENMFWYRQDPGLGLRLIYFSYDVKMKEKGDIPEGYSVSREKKERFSLILESASTNQTSMYLCASSFLQWDEQYFGPGTRLTVT.

This sequence joins TRBV28 and TRBJ1-1; D might be TRBD1 (5 bases). The germline CDR1 and CDR2 sequences are MDHEN and SYDVKM. V was clipped by 7 bases and J by 8 bases, with 17 bases between them. This CDR3 has 13 amino acids. CDR3 coding DNA: TGTGCCAGCACCCCGGGGGAGGCTTTGGAAGCTTTCTTT. Its translation is CASTPGEALEAFF. Full variable domain (remainder filled in from reference TRBV28 and TRBJ1-1): DVKVTQSSRYLVKRTGEKVFLECVQDMDHENMFWYRQDPGLGLRLIYFSYDVKMKEKGDIPEGYSVSREKKERFSLILESASTNQTSMYLCASTPGEALEAFFGQGTRLTVV.

The rearrangement links TRBV4-1 to TRBJ2-2; weak D call: TRBD1 (5 bases). The CDR3 runs to 15 residues. Trimming pared 0 bases from V and 11 bases from J, leaving 16 bases between. The germline gives CDR1 MGHRA, CDR2 YSYEKL. DNA of the CDR3: TGCGCCAGCAGCCAAGATTATCCTCTTTGGGGCGAGCTGTTTTTT. It translates to CASSQDYPLWGELFF.

This chain uses TRBV10-3 with TRBJ1-2, with D possibly being TRBD1 (5 bases). Trimming took off 4 bases at V and 8 bases at J, with 14 bases between the two ends. The germline gives CDR1 ENHRY, CDR2 SYGVKD. This CDR3 is built from 13 residues. CDR3 in amino acids: CAISAWSGNGYTF. The CDR3 nucleotides read TGTGCCATCAGTGCCTGGTCAGGGAACGGCTACACCTTC.

This chain links TRBV19 with TRBJ2-7; D might be TRBD1 (5 bases). V dropped 0 bases and J dropped 0 bases, with 9 bases sitting between them. This CDR3 contains 15 residues. Looked up from germline, CDR1 is LNHDA and CDR2 is SQIVND (reference sequence). CDR3 DNA: TGTGCCAGTAGTATAGAAACAGGTTTCTCCTACGAGCAGTACTTC. Its protein is CASSIETGFSYEQYF.

With regard to this clone: The junction does not match germline at one end; this may be a read error. The chain carries TRBV7-7 and TRBJ2-5; D is unclear. The CDR3 runs to 17 residues. Germline-derived CDR1 and CDR2 are SSHAT and FNYEAQ (reference sequence). CDR3 DNA sequence: TGTGCTAGCAGCTTAGATATGGGATTAGGTGGGCAAGAGACCCAGTACTTC. Protein: CASSLDMGLGGQETQYF.

V gene TRBV10-3 combines with J gene TRBJ2-1; D not certain. The CDR3 is made up of 15 amino acids. Germline assignment: CDR1 ENHRY and CDR2 SYGVKD. Trimming left V 5 bases short and J 9 bases short, with 20 bases between. CDR3 coding DNA: TGTGCCATCAGTTTGGGCCACCCGGCGGATGGTGAGCAGTTCTTC. It codes for CAISLGHPADGEQFF.

The V gene is TRBV2, the J gene TRBJ1-1; a weak D match, TRBD1 (5 bases). V lost 4 bases and J lost 8, with 14 bases in between. Looked up from germline, CDR1 is SNHLY and CDR2 is FYNNEI. There are 13 residues in the CDR3. CDR3 residues: CASSGRRSGEAFF. CDR3 in DNA: TGTGCCAGCAGTGGTCGGCGGTCAGGGGAAGCTTTCTTT.

The V call is TRBV28, the J call TRBJ1-4, with a tentative D call TRBD1 (6 bases). V lost 2 bases, J lost 5 bases, and 6 bases lay in between. The CDR3 totals 13 residues. Germline V lookup: CDR1 MDHEN, CDR2 SYDVKM. The CDR3 region has the DNA TGTGCCAGCAGTTTAGGGACAAATGAAAAACTGTTTTTT. Protein sequence: CASSLGTNEKLFF.

V is TRBV5-1 and J is TRBJ1-2; tentative D call: TRBD1 (5 bases). Germline CDR1 reads SGHRS; CDR2 reads YFSETQ. There are 15 residues in the CDR3. Trimming left V 0 bases short and J 4 bases short, with 13 bases between. The CDR3 nucleotides are TGCGCCAGCAGCTTGGAAGGGGTGGTCAGCTATGGCTACACCTTC. It specifies CASSLEGVVSYGYTF.

Worth noting for this clone: This sample also contains other DNA sequences that code for the same CDR3. The gene calls are TRBV7-9 and TRBJ2-7, with a weak D call TRBD1 (5 bases). The CDR3 runs 13 residues. V was clipped by 5 bases and J by 2 bases, with 10 bases between them. The germline V gene encodes CDR1 SEHNR and CDR2 FQNEAQ (reference sequence). CDR3 sequence (DNA): TGTGCCAGCAGCCCAAAGGGGCCCTACGAGCAGTACTTC. The encoded protein is CASSPKGPYEQYF. Full variable domain (rest looked up from reference TRBV7-9 and TRBJ2-7): DTGVSQNPRHKITKRGQNVTFRCDPISEHNRLYWYRQTLGQGPEFLTYFQNEAQLEKSRLLSDRFSAERPKGSFSTLEIQRTEQGDSAMYLCASSPKGPYEQYFGPGTRLTVT.

This chain uses TRBV25-1 with TRBJ2-7; a possible D gene is TRBD1 (5 bases). Germline loops: CDR1 MGHDK, CDR2 SYGVNS. CDR3 length equals 12 residues. The V end lost 7 bases, the J end lost 4 bases, and 11 bases lay between the germline ends. CDR3 nucleotide sequence: TGTGCCAGCAAACAGGACGATTACGAGCAGTACTTC. Its protein product is CASKQDDYEQYF.

This clone was detected once. The V call is TRBV19, the J call TRBJ1-5; D gene uncertain. The V gene lost 6 bases and the J gene lost 0 bases, with 12 bases spanning the gap. Per the germline V gene, CDR1 is LNHDA and CDR2 is SQIVND (reference sequence). This CDR3 spans 15 amino acids. The CDR3 reads CASSPRESSNQPQHF. CDR3 nucleotides: TGTGCCAGTAGCCCCAGAGAGTCTAGCAATCAGCCCCAGCATTTT.

The chain joins TRBV29-1 to TRBJ2-5, with 7 bases that match TRBD1. The CDR3 length is 13 residues. Germline CDR1 SQVTM, CDR2 ANQGSEA. V lost 4 bases and J lost 3; bases outside the gene matches: 5. The CDR3 DNA sequence: TGCAGCGTTGGCGAGGGGGCAAAAGAGACCCAGTACTTC. Its translation: CSVGEGAKETQYF.

V gene TRBV28 combines with J gene TRBJ1-5; D remains ambiguous. The CDR3 runs 13 residues. CDR1 is MDHEN, CDR2 SYDVKM, per germline. Trimming cost V 7 bases and J 7 bases, with 14 bases left between them. The DNA for the CDR3 is TGTGCCAGCACCCTAGTAGTAGGACAGCCCCAGCATTTT. Its protein product is CASTLVVGQPQHF.

CDR3 loop: CASSLKDSTYEQYF. CDR3 nucleotide sequence: TGTGCCAGCAGCTTGAAAGACTCCACCTACGAGCAGTACTTC. The V and J genes are TRBV7-2 and TRBJ2-7; D gene unclear. CDR1 is SGHTA and CDR2 is FQGNSA in the germline V gene. V lost 3 bases and J lost 2, with 11 bases in between. CDR3 length: 14 amino acids. Full variable domain (remainder filled in from reference TRBV7-2 and TRBJ2-7): GAGVSQSPSNKVTEKGKDVELRCDPISGHTALYWYRQSLGQGLEFLIYFQGNSAPDKSGLPSDRFSAERTGGSVSTLTIQRTQQEDSAVYLCASSLKDSTYEQYFGPGTRLTVT.

This chain uses TRBV2 with TRBJ1-4, with 7 bases that match TRBD1. V lost 6 bases, J lost 5 bases, and 6 bases stayed unmatched. Germline assignment: CDR1 SNHLY and CDR2 FYNNEI. CDR3 length equals 14 residues. CDR3 DNA sequence: TGTGCCAGCAGGGGGGACAGCGAGAATGAAAAACTGTTTTTT. This codes for CASRGDSENEKLFF.

With regard to this clone: The same CDR3 is also encoded by other DNA sequences in this sample. The chain carries TRBV18 and TRBJ1-2; TRBD1 might be the D (5 bases). The CDR3 extends over 13 amino acids. Germline lookup yields CDR1 KGHSH and CDR2 LQKENI. V was shortened by 2 bases and J by 2 bases, with 6 bases between the two germline ends. Here the CDR3 reads CASSPDSNYGYTF. CDR3 nucleotide sequence: TGTGCCAGCTCACCAGACAGCAACTATGGCTACACCTTC.

This sequence joins TRBV6-5 and TRBJ1-1; D might be TRBD1 (5 bases). The CDR3 has 14 residues. The V end lost 2 bases, the J end lost 3 bases, and 10 bases lay between the germline ends. Per the germline V gene, CDR1 is MNHEY and CDR2 is SVGAGI. This CDR3 reads CASSYLGAHTEAFF. Written as DNA, the CDR3 is TGTGCCAGCAGTTACCTCGGGGCCCACACTGAAGCTTTCTTT.

The V call is TRBV7-9, the J call TRBJ2-3, with 11 bases aligning to TRBD2. The CDR3 spans 16 residues. The V segment lost 7 bases and the J segment 5 bases; nucleotides outside the gene matches: 11. Germline assignment: CDR1 SEHNR and CDR2 FQNEAQ (reference sequence). CDR3 nucleotides: TGTGCCAGCACATGGATAGCGGGAGGGCCGGGAGATACGCAGTATTTT. Encoded protein: CASTWIAGGPGDTQYF.

V usage is TRBV5-1 and J usage is TRBJ2-7, with 11 bases matching TRBD1. The CDR3 extends over 15 amino acids. Trimming at V came to 1 base and at J to 4 bases, leaving 4 bases not matched to a gene. Per the germline V gene, CDR1 is SGHRS and CDR2 is YFSETQ. CDR3: CASSLLGQGAYEQYF. The CDR3 DNA is TGCGCCAGCAGCTTGCTCGGACAGGGGGCTTACGAGCAGTACTTC.

This chain joins TRBV11-2 and TRBJ2-3, with TRBD1 identical over 8 bases. CDR1 is SGHAT and CDR2 is FQNNGV in the germline V gene. The CDR3 covers 15 residues. Germline trimming cut 5 bases from V and 0 bases from J; bases unmatched to any gene: 4. This chain's CDR3 is CASSKDRASTDTQYF. The CDR3 DNA follows: TGTGCCAGCAGCAAGGACAGGGCTAGCACAGATACGCAGTATTTT.

A remark on this clone: The identical CDR3 is also encoded by other nucleotide sequences in the sample. V is TRBV5-1 and J is TRBJ1-4, with a possible D match to TRBD1 (5 bases). Trimming took off 2 bases at V and 7 bases at J, with 12 bases between the two ends. The CDR3 spans 14 residues. Per germline, CDR1 SGHRS and CDR2 YFSETQ. The CDR3 sequence is CASSFGQGGEKLFF. CDR3 coding DNA: TGCGCCAGCAGCTTCGGGCAGGGAGGTGAAAAACTGTTTTTT. The full variable domain, completed using reference TRBV5-1 and TRBJ1-4, is KAGVTQTPRYLIKTRGQQVTLSCSPISGHRSVSWYQQTPGQGLQFLFEYFSETQRNKGNFPGRFSGRQFSNSRSEMNVSTLELGDSALYLCASSFGQGGEKLFFGSGTQLSVL.